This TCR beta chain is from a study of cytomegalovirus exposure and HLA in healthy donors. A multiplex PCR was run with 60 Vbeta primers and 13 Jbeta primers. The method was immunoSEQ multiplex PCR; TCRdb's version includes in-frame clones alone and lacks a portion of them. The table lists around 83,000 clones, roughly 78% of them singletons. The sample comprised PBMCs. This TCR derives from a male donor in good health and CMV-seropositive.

This chain's CDR3 is CASSPGGQGNQPQHF. DNA for the CDR3: TGTGCCAGCTCCCCGGGGGGGCAGGGGAATCAGCCCCAGCATTTT. The rearrangement links TRBV18 to TRBJ1-5; TRBD1 is a possible D gene (6 bases). The CDR3 totals 15 residues. From germline, CDR1 is KGHSH and CDR2 LQKENI. The germline V and J ends were trimmed by 6 bases and 4 bases, with 16 bases remaining between them.